This T cell receptor (beta chain) emerged from a study of shared clonotypes between healthy human individuals. Sequenced by immunoSEQ multiplex PCR; TCRdb stores in-frame clones only, minus some. The sample lists around 2.5 million clones; approximately 94% were seen once. The CDR3 consists of 15 residues. V gave up 4 bases and J gave up 6 bases, with 18 bases separating them. Looked up from germline, CDR1 is LNHDA and CDR2 is SQIVND (reference sequence). Sequences were obtained from naive CD4+ T cells from PBMCs. Subset meaning: CD45RA+ positively selected. The TCR originated in a man between 18 and 35 years old in good health. Some clones in this sample may be carry-over from other donors' samples. V is TRBV19 and J is TRBJ1-2; D might be TRBD1 (6 bases). The CDR3 sequence: CASSNRPQGWDGYTF. The CDR3 region has the DNA TGTGCCAGTAGTAATAGACCACAGGGATGGGATGGCTACACCTTC.